Listed below are T cell receptor beta chains from one sample, sequenced in a study of identical twins. TCRdb reprocessed the 5' RACE reads via MiXCR and lists one record per CDR3 protein. The sample lists hundreds of thousands of distinct CDR3 sequences, about 12% occurring once. The same sample was also used in a study of yellow fever vaccine responses in identical twins.

Sequencing was done on a sample of PBMCs. Receptors originate from a woman aged 18-30 years in good health. The conserved cysteine and the conserved F or W are not part of the CDR3 here. The size field is filled for only some rows; it gives once, few, many or a size class.

few	TRBV15	TRBJ1-2	ATSRETYGYT
many	TRBV3-1	TRBJ2-6	ASRQGSGANVLT
few	TRBV20-1	TRBJ2-1	SARVRNEQF
few	TRBV18	TRBJ2-1	ASSPRGRFEQF
many	TRBV3-1	TRBJ1-1	ASSQGGGTEAF
few	TRBV5-6	TRBJ2-1	ASSSLVWGNEQF
few	TRBV5-1	TRBJ2-5	ASSSPRGGLETQY
.	TRBV9	TRBJ2-2	ASSATSGATGELF
few	TRBV3-1	TRBJ1-1	ASSQGGQPNTEAF
many	TRBV5-1	TRBJ2-2	ASSLVASNTGELF
few	TRBV6-1	TRBJ2-7	ASGGVAYEQY
.	TRBV4-1	TRBJ2-5	ASSQDQHGPEETQY
.	TRBV6-5	TRBJ1-1	ASTPGPFTEAF
few	TRBV7-2	TRBJ2-1	ASSLETLNEQF
.	TRBV19	TRBJ2-1	ASSIGAGTSGGNEQF
few	TRBV12-3/TRBV12-4	TRBJ2-1	ASSLFPAEKNYNEQF
few	TRBV7-9	TRBJ2-5	ASSSGPYQETQY
once	TRBV7-9	TRBJ2-6	ASSPPTGYSGANVLT
.	TRBV12-3/TRBV12-4	TRBJ2-7	ASRGSTTYEQY
few	TRBV29-1	TRBJ2-3	SVEKTGGRTDTQY
few	TRBV29-1	TRBJ1-1	SVVDGGTEAF
.	TRBV29-1	TRBJ1-2	SVEDYEEGTDYNYGYT
few	TRBV12-3/TRBV12-4	TRBJ2-3	ASSFGSGGVDTQY
many	TRBV10-3	TRBJ2-1	AISSGLAYNEQF
many	TRBV12-3/TRBV12-4	TRBJ2-6	ASSPGSGANVLT
few	TRBV3-1	TRBJ2-2	ASSGTRTENTGELF
.	TRBV10-3	TRBJ2-3	AISPGTKRDTDTQY